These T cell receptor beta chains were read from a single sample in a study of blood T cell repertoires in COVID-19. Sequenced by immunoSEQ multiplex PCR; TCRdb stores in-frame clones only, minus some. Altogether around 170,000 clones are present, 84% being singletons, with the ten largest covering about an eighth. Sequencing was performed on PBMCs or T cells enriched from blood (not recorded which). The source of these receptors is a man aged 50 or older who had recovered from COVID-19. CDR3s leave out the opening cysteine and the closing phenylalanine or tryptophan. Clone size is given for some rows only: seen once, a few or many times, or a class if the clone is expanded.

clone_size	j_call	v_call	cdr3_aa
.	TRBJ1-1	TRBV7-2	ASSYATAEAF
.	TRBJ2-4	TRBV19	ASSLDRIKNIQY
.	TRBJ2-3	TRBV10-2	ASRAGESTDTQY
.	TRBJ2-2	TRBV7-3	ASSLTSWQGNTGELF
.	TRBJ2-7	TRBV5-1	ASSLTGNHYEQY
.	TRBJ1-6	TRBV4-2	ASSQAGDPNSPLH
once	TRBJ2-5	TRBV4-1	ASSPLGFEETQY
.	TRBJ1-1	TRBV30	AWSVHKREAF
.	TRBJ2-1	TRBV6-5	ASDRGNEQF
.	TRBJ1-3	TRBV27	ASSSSNLNTIY
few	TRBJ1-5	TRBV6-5	ASSYGTGMEGMH
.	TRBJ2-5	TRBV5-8	ASSFGRGGSSQETQY
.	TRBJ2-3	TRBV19	ASSPLSGRPPFSTDTQY
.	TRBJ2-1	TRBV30	AWTLTGSSYNEQF
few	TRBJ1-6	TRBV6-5	ASSYDSRSYNSPLH
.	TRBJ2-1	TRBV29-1	SVEGDRGGYNEQF
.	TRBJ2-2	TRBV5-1	ASSRQGARGTGELF
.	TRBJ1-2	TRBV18	ASSTYFEESYGYT
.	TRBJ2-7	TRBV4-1	ASSQGDSTYEQY
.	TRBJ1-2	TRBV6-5	ASSYSLVANYGYT
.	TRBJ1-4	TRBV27	APTLSAEITNEKLF
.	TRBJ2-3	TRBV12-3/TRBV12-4	ASSWDFTDTQY
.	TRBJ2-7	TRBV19	ASSPNRGLSYEQY
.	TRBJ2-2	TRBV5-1	ASSLRGTGNTGELF
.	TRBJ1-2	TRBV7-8	ASSLTGQGSGYT
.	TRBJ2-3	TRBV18	ASSPYTDTQY
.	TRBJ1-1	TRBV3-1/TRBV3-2	ASSQAVVMNTEAF
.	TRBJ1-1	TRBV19	ASDSLNTEAF
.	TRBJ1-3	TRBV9	ASSVAPGKPFGNTIY
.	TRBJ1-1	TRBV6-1	ASSEAGGVGTEAF
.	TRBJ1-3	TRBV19	ASSQSGNTIY
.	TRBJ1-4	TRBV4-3	ASSQDDLPGGKLF
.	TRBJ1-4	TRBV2	ASGPAGVGNEKLF
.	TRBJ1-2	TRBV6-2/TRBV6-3	ASSRTQANYGYT
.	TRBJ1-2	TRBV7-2	ASSPASGGLGYT
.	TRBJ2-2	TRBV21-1	AIQGAQTGELF
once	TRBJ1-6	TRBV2	ASRGQGDSPLH
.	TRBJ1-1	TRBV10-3	AIGRTGEAF
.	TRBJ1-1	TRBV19	ASSPPGWVTEAF
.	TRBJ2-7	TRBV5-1	ASSIYSGTPLYEQY